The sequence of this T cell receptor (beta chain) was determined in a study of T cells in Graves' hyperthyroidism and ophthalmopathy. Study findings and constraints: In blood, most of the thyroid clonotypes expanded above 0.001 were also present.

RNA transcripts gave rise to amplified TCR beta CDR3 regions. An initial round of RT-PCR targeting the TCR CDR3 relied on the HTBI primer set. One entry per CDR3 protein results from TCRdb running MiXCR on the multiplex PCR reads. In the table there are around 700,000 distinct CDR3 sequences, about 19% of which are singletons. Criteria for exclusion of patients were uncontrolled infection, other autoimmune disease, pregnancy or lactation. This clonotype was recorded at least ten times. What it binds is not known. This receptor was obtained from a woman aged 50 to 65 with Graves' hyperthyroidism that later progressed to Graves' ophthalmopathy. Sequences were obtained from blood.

The CDR3 DNA reads TGTGCCAGCGCGGGAACAGTCACCTTTGAAGCTTTCTTT. Amino acids: CASAGTVTFEAFF. This sequence joins TRBV6-1 and TRBJ1-1; D gene unclear. Trimming stripped 8 bases from V and 7 bases from J, with 17 bases between. The germline gives CDR1 MNHNS, CDR2 SASEGT. This CDR3 contains 13 residues.